This TCR beta chain originates from a study of blood T cell repertoires in COVID-19. Study at large: Acute and convalescent COVID-19 samples came from the United States, Italy and Spain. Sources were T cells, B-cell-depleted T cells, or PBMCs; the material itself was cDNA or gDNA.

In the authors' workflow: Cell counts per sample came from amplifying reference gene primers. Data came from immunoSEQ multiplex PCR; TCRdb stores just in-frame clones and leaves some out. V and J calls and clone size are copied from that table; D and trimming were computed from the DNA. Of 150,000 to 200,000 clones in the sample, approximately 88% were seen once. CDR1 and CDR2 (germline): SEHNR, FQNEAQ (reference sequence). The CDR3 has 14 residues. V lost 8 bases and J lost 6, with 20 bases in between. Sequences were obtained from peripheral blood. The chain has TRBV7-9 and TRBJ2-7, with D perhaps matching TRBD2 (6 bases). The receptor's source is a woman aged 55-75 years with acute or convalescent COVID-19. The CDR3 spells CASGSFSGWGEQYF. CDR3 nucleotide sequence: TGTGCCAGCGGCTCTTTTAGCGGTTGGGGCGAGCAGTACTTC.